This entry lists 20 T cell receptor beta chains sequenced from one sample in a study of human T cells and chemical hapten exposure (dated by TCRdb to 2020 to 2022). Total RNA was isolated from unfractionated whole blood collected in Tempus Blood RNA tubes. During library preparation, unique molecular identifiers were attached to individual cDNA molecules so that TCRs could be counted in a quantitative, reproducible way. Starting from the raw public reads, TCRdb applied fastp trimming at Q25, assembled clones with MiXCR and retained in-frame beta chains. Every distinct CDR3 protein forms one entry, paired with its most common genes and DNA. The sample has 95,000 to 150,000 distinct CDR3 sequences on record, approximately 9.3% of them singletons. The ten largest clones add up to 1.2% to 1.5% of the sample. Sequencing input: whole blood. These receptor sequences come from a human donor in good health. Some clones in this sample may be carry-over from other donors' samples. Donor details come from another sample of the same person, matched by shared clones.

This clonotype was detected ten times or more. CDR3 residues: CSALRDSGQGKGNQPQHF. The CDR3 DNA reads as TGCAGTGCTCTAAGGGATTCGGGACAGGGAAAGGGCAATCAGCCCCAGCATTTT. This chain uses TRBV20-1 with TRBJ1-5; 9 bases match TRBD1. From germline, CDR1 is DFQATT and CDR2 SNEGSKA (reference sequence). V trimming: 5 bases; J trimming: 2 bases; junction bases outside the gene matches: 16. This CDR3 comprises 18 residues.

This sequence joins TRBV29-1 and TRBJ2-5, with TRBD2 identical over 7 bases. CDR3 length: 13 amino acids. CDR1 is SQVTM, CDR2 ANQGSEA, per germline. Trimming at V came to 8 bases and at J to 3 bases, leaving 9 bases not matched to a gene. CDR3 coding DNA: TGCAGCCCCATTGGACTAGGTGAAGAGACCCAGTACTTC. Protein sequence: CSPIGLGEETQYF. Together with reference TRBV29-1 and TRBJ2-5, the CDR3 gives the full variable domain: SAVISQKPSRDICQRGTSLTIQCQVDSQVTMMFWYRQQPGQSLTLIATANQGSEATYESGFVIDKFPISRPNLTFSTLTVSNMSPEDSSIYLCSPIGLGEETQYFGPGTRLLVL.

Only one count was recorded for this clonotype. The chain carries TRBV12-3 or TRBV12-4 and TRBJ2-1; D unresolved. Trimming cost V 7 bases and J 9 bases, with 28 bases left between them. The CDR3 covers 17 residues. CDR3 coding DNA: TGTGCCAGCACCACTCCCGCGGCCAGGCAAACAATCGGTGAGCAGTTCTTC. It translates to CASTTPAARQTIGEQFF.

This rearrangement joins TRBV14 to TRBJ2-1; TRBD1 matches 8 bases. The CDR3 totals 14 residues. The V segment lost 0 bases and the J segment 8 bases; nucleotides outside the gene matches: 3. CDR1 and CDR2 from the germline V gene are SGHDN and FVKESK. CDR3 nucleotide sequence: TGTGCCAGCAGCCAAGACAGGGGGCGGTATGAGCAGTTCTTC. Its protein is CASSQDRGRYEQFF.

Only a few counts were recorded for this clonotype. CDR3 DNA: TGCGCCAGCAGCTTGGGGGCCACTCAAAAACCCCACGAGCAGTACTTC. This translates into CASSLGATQKPHEQYF. The chain recombines TRBV5-1 with TRBJ2-7; no reliable D call. The ends were cut back, 0 bases at V and 5 bases at J, with 18 bases in the middle. From germline, CDR1 is SGHRS and CDR2 YFSETQ. This CDR3 is 16 amino acids long.

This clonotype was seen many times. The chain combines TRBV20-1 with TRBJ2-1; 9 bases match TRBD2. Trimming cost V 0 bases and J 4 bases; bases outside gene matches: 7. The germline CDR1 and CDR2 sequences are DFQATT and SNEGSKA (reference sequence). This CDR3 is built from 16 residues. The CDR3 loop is CSARDRGTSRYNEQFF. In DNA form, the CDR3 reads TGCAGTGCTAGAGATCGCGGGACTAGCCGTTACAATGAGCAGTTCTTC.

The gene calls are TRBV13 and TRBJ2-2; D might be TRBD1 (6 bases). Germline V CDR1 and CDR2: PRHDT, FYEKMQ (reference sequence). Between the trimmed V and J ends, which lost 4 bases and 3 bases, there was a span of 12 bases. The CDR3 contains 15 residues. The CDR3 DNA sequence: TGTGCCAGCAGCTCGAACAGGGCGCACACCGGGGAGCTGTTTTTT. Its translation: CASSSNRAHTGELFF.

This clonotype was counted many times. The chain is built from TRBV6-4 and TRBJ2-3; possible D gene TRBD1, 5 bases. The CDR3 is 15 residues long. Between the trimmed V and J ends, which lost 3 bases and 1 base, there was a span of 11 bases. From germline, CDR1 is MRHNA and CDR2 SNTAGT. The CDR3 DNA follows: TGTGCCAGCAGTGAGGGGCAGGGCGGCACAGATACGCAGTATTTT. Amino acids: CASSEGQGGTDTQYF.

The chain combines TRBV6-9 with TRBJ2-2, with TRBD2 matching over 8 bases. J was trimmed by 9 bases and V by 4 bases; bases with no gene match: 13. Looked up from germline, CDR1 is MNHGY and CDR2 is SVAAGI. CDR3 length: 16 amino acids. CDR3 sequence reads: CASSLEDWREDRELFF. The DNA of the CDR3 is TGTGCCAGCAGTTTAGAAGATTGGCGGGAGGACCGGGAGCTGTTTTTT.

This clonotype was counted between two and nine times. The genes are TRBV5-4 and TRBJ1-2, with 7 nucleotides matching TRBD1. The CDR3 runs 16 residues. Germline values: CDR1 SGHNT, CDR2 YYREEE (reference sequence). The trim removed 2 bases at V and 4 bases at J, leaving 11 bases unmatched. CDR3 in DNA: TGTGCCAGCAGCTTCCCCAGACAGGGAAGCTTCTATGGCTACACCTTC. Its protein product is CASSFPRQGSFYGYTF.

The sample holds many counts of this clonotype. The CDR3 DNA reads TGTGCCAGCAGTCGGGACCTCTCCTACGAGCAGTACTTC. Amino acid sequence: CASSRDLSYEQYF. The chain couples TRBV6-2 or TRBV6-3 to TRBJ2-7; D may match TRBD1 or TRBD2 (5 bases each). CDR3 length equals 13 residues. Trimming removed 5 bases at V and 0 bases at J, with 8 bases between. Germline CDR1 reads MNHEY; CDR2 reads SVGEGT.

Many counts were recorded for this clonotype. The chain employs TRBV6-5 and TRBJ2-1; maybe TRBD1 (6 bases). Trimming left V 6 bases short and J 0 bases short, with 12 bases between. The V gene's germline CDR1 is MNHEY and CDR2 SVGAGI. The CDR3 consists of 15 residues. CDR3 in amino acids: CASRPTGFSYNEQFF. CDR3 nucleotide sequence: TGTGCCAGCAGGCCCACAGGGTTCTCCTACAATGAGCAGTTCTTC.

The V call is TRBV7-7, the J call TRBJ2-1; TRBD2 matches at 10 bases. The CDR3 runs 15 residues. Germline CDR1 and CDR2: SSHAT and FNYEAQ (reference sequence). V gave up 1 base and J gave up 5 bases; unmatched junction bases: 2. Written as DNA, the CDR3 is TGTGCCAGCAGCTTAGGGACTAGCGGCAACAATGAGCAGTTCTTC. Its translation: CASSLGTSGNNEQFF.

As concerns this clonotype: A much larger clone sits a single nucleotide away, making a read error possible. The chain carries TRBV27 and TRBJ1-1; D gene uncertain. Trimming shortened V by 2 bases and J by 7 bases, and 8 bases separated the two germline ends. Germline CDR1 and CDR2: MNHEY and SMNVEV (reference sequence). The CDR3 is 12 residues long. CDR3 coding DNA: TGTGCCAGCAGTTTAGTAAAGGGTGAAGCTTTCTTT. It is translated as CASSLVKGEAFF.

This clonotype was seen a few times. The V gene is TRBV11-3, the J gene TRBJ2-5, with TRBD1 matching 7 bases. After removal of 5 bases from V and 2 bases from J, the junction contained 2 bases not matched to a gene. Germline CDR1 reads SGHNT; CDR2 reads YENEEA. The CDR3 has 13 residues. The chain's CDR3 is CASSLGQQETQYF. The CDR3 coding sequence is TGTGCCAGCAGCCTGGGACAGCAAGAGACCCAGTACTTC. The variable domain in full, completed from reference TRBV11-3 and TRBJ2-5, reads EAGVVQSPRYKIIEKKQPVAFWCNPISGHNTLYWYLQNLGQGPELLIRYENEEAVDDSQLPKDRFSAERLKGVDSTLKIQPAELGDSAVYLCASSLGQQETQYFGPGTRLLVL.

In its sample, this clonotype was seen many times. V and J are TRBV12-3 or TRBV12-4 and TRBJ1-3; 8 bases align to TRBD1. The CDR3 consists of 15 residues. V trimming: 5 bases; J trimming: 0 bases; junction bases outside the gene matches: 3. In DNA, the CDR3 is TGTGCCAGCAGTGGGACAGGCCCCTCTGGAAACACCATATATTTT. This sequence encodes CASSGTGPSGNTIYF.

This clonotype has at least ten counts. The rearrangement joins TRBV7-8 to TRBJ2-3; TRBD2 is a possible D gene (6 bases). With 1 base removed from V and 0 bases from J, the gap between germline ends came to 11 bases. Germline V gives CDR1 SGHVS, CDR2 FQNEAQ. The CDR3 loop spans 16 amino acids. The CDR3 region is CASSLGAGFSTDTQYF. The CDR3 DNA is TGTGCCAGCAGCTTAGGTGCGGGGTTCAGCACAGATACGCAGTATTTT.

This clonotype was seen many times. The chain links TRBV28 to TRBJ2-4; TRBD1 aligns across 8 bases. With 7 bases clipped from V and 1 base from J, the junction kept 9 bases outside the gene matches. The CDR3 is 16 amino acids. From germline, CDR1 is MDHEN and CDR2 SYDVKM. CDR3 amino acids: CASTLRTGRAKNIQYF. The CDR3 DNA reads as TGTGCCAGCACCCTTAGGACAGGGCGGGCCAAAAACATTCAGTACTTC.

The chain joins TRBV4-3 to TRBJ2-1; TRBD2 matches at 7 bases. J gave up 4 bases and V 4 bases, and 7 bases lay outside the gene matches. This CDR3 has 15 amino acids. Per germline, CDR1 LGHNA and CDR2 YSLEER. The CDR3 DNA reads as TGCGCCAGCAGCCTCTACGGGGGGTCTTACAATGAGCAGTTCTTC. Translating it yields CASSLYGGSYNEQFF.

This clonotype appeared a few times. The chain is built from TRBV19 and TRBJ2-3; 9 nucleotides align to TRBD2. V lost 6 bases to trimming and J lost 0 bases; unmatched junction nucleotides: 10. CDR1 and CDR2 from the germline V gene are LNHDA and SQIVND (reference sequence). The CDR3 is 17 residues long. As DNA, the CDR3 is TGTGCCAGTAGAAGCGGGGGGTACCACTCTAGCACAGATACGCAGTATTTT. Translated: CASRSGGYHSSTDTQYF. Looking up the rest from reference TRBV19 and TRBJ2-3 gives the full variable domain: DGGITQSPKYLFRKEGQNVTLSCEQNLNHDAMYWYRQDPGQGLRLIYYSQIVNDFQKGDIAEGYSVSREKKESFPLTVTSAQKNPTAFYLCASRSGGYHSSTDTQYFGPGTRLTVL.